These T cell receptor beta chains were read from a single sample in a study of T cell repertoires in cytomegalovirus infection. These receptors have no known antigen. TCRdb recomputed calls from the reads with MiXCR, one row per CDR3 protein. Counted here are approximately 500,000 distinct CDR3 sequences, around 30% occurring once; the ten biggest clones make up roughly 15%. The sample in question was cultured PBMCs, obtained from culture after CMV antigen stimulation. All receptors derive from a human donor in good health (CMV status not recorded). Some clones in this sample may be carry-over from other donors' samples. Each CDR3 is given with its conserved first and last residue. The D gene is left open where the match is weak. Clone size, where shown, is once, few, many, or a class for clones that have expanded.

J gene | D gene | clone size | V gene | CDR3 DNA | CDR3 protein
TRBJ2-1 | TRBD1 | NA | TRBV4-1 | TGCGCCAGCAGCCAAGAATTCCGACAGGGGGCCCTTGAGCAGTTCTTC | CASSQEFRQGALEQFF
TRBJ1-5 | TRBD1 | NA | TRBV6-6 | TGTGCCAGCAGCGGGACAGCCCGTGTTCAGCCCCAGCATTTT | CASSGTARVQPQHF
TRBJ1-1 | NA | many | TRBV6-1 | TGTGCCAGCAGTGACCCCCGAGTGGGGGTGAACACTGAAGCTTTCTTT | CASSDPRVGVNTEAFF
TRBJ1-2 | TRBD1 | NA | TRBV7-4 | TGTGCCAGCAGCTCGTCAGACAGGGGATTCTCTGGCTACACCTTC | CASSSSDRGFSGYTF
TRBJ2-5 | NA | NA | TRBV5-8 | TGTGCCAGCAGCCCACGCGTGGGGCAAGAGACCCAGTACTTC | CASSPRVGQETQYF
TRBJ1-5 | NA | NA | TRBV7-9 | TGTGCCAGCAGCTTAGGGGGTGGATTATATCAGCCCCAGCATTTT | CASSLGGGLYQPQHF
TRBJ2-1 | NA | many | TRBV4-1 | TGCGCCAGCAGCCAAGATGAGGCGGGACAGTCCTACAATGAGCAGTTCTTC | CASSQDEAGQSYNEQFF
TRBJ2-3 | NA | NA | TRBV15 | TGTGCCACCAGCAGAGATATCGCAGATACGCAGTATTTT | CATSRDIADTQYF
TRBJ1-3 | TRBD1 | NA | TRBV7-8 | TGTGCCAGCAGCTGGCCGGGACAGGGCCGATACGGAAACACCATATATTTT | CASSWPGQGRYGNTIYF
TRBJ1-3 | TRBD1 | NA | TRBV11-2 | TGTGCCAGCAGCCCCCCCGGGACAGGATATCGTGGAAACACCATATATTTT | CASSPPGTGYRGNTIYF
TRBJ1-5 | NA | NA | TRBV7-2 | TGTGCCAGCAGCTTAGTGTCCGGGAACAATCAGCCCCAGCATTTT | CASSLVSGNNQPQHF
TRBJ2-6 | NA | NA | TRBV24-1 | TGTGCCACCAGTCATCCAGGGATAGGGGCCAACGTCCTGACTTTC | CATSHPGIGANVLTF
TRBJ1-6 | TRBD1 | NA | TRBV4-1 | TGCGCCAGCAGCACCCCAGCGACGGACCGACAGGGTAATTCACCCCTCCACTTT | CASSTPATDRQGNSPLHF
TRBJ1-3 | NA | few | TRBV7-2 | TGTGCCAGCAGCTGGACAGACCAGATAGCGGCCACCATATATTTT | CASSWTDQIAATIYF
TRBJ2-1 | NA | NA | TRBV4-3 | TGCGCCAGCAGCCAAGAATCGCGCGTGACATTTTTCTATGAGCAGTTCTTC | CASSQESRVTFFYEQFF
TRBJ2-1 | TRBD2 | NA | TRBV20-1 | TGCAGTGCTAGAGATCGTCTCCGGACGGGGGGCTCCTACAATGAGCAGTTCTTC | CSARDRLRTGGSYNEQFF
TRBJ2-1 | NA | NA | TRBV7-6 | TGTGCCAGCAGCCGAAGGGTGGGGGCTAGCCCGGATAATGAGCAGTTCTTC | CASSRRVGASPDNEQFF
TRBJ2-3 | TRBD2 | few | TRBV9 | TGTGCCAGCAGCTTCCATCCGGGACTAGCGGCTTCAGATACGCAGTATTTT | CASSFHPGLAASDTQYF
TRBJ2-7 | TRBD1 | NA | TRBV18 | TGTGCCAGCTCACCACCCGGGACAGCCTACGAGCAGTACTTC | CASSPPGTAYEQYF
TRBJ2-7 | TRBD2 | NA | TRBV28 | TGTGCCAGCAGTTTACTAGCGGGTAGGATCTACGAGCAGTACTTC | CASSLLAGRIYEQYF
TRBJ1-4 | NA | few | TRBV20-1 | TGCAGTGCCAGTCCTGCGGGACGGGGGGAAAAACTGTTTTTT | CSASPAGRGEKLFF
TRBJ1-2 | NA | many | TRBV7-2 | TGTGCCAGCAGCCGACCAGGGTATGGCTACACCTTC | CASSRPGYGYTF
TRBJ2-7 | TRBD2 | NA | TRBV6-5 | TGTGCCAGCGGGACTAACGCGTACGAGCAGTACTTC | CASGTNAYEQYF
TRBJ1-1 | TRBD1 | NA | TRBV12-3/TRBV12-4 | TGTGCCAGCAGGGCGACAGGGGTCACTGAAGCTTTCTTT | CASRATGVTEAFF
TRBJ2-3 | NA | NA | TRBV12-3/TRBV12-4 | TGTGCCAGCAGTTTAGGGGAACGGCCCACTAGAACGCAGTATTTT | CASSLGERPTRTQYF
TRBJ2-3 | NA | NA | TRBV10-2 | TGCGCCAGCAGTGAAGTTAGGCGCTACACAGATACGCAGTATTTT | CASSEVRRYTDTQYF
TRBJ2-2 | NA | NA | TRBV7-7 | TGTGCTAGCAGCTTAGGAACAGGGTCGGCCGGGGAGCTGTTTTTT | CASSLGTGSAGELFF
TRBJ1-1 | NA | many | TRBV7-2 | TGTGCCAGCAGCCCGCATTTCGACCAAACAATGAACACTGAAGCTTTCTTT | CASSPHFDQTMNTEAFF
TRBJ2-5 | TRBD2 | few | TRBV10-3 | TGTGCCATCAGTGAGCCCCGGGGGGATAGAGAGACCCAGTACTTC | CAISEPRGDRETQYF
TRBJ1-4 | NA | many | TRBV7-8 | TGTGCCAGCAGCTTAGGTCAGGGAGTACGGGAAAAACTGTTTTTT | CASSLGQGVREKLFF
TRBJ2-1 | TRBD2 | few | TRBV4-3 | TGCGCCAGCAGCCAAGAACTTTCGGGACTAGCGGGATCCGGGAGCTCCTACAATGAGCAGTTCTTC | CASSQELSGLAGSGSSYNEQFF
TRBJ2-5 | NA | many | TRBV7-2 | TGTGCCAGCAGCACCTCGACCCTTATAGGAGAGACCCAGTACTTC | CASSTSTLIGETQYF
TRBJ2-3 | NA | few | TRBV5-8 | TGTGCCAGCAGCAACGCAGGGAAAGACACAGATACGCAGTATTTT | CASSNAGKDTDTQYF
TRBJ2-1 | TRBD2 | few | TRBV20-1 | TGCAGTGCAAGAACTAGCGGGAGATACAATGAGCAGTTCTTC | CSARTSGRYNEQFF
TRBJ1-5 | NA | few | TRBV19 | TGTGCCGGCTCTACTGGAAGGTCCAATCAGCCCCAGCATTTT | CAGSTGRSNQPQHF
TRBJ2-7 | TRBD1 | few | TRBV4-1 | TGCGCCAGCAGCCAAGATCCGGGACAGGGGGCCTACGAGCAGTACTTC | CASSQDPGQGAYEQYF
TRBJ2-1 | NA | NA | TRBV7-3 | TGTGCCAGCAGCTTAAGGGACCGCAATGAGCAGTTCTTC | CASSLRDRNEQFF
TRBJ1-1 | NA | many | TRBV27 | TGTGCCAGCAGTTTTAGGCAGAACACTGAAGCTTTCTTT | CASSFRQNTEAFF
TRBJ2-3 | TRBD1 | NA | TRBV27 | TGTGCCAGCAGTTTAGACCAGGGGGTAGATACGCAGTATTTT | CASSLDQGVDTQYF
TRBJ2-5 | NA | NA | TRBV6-2/TRBV6-3 | TGTGCCAGCAGTACACGGACCCGGAAGGAGACCCAGTACTTC | CASSTRTRKETQYF
TRBJ2-7 | NA | NA | TRBV7-2 | TGTGCCAGCAGCTTAGTTGGGCCAATCACCCCCTACGAGCAGTACTTC | CASSLVGPITPYEQYF
TRBJ2-1 | TRBD2 | few | TRBV11-2 | TGTGCCAGCAGCACTAGCGCCTACAATGAGCAGTTCTTC | CASSTSAYNEQFF
TRBJ1-2 | NA | few | TRBV19 | TGTGCCAGTATGGTGAGCAGGACCAACTATGGCTACACCTTC | CASMVSRTNYGYTF
TRBJ2-1 | NA | NA | TRBV7-3 | TGTGCCAGCAGCTTGATGGTGGGTAGCGGAAATGAGCAGTTCTTC | CASSLMVGSGNEQFF
TRBJ2-7 | TRBD2 | NA | TRBV12-3/TRBV12-4 | TGTGCCAGCAGCGCAGCGGGAGGGCCTTACGAGCAGTACTTC | CASSAAGGPYEQYF
TRBJ2-7 | NA | NA | TRBV20-1 | TGCAGTGCTAGAGACGACAGGGAGCAGTACTTC | CSARDDREQYF
TRBJ1-3 | NA | many | TRBV7-2 | TGTGCCAGCAGGATAAAGGGGGTGGCTGGAAACACCATATATTTT | CASRIKGVAGNTIYF